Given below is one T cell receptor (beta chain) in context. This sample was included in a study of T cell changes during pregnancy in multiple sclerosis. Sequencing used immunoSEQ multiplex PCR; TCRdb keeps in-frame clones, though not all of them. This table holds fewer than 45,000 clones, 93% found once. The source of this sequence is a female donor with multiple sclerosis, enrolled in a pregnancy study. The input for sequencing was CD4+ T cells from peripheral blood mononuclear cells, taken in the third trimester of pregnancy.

The CDR3, as DNA: TGTGCCAGCAGCACAGCCGGGACAGGGAGCGGGGAGCTGTTTTTT. It is translated as CASSTAGTGSGELFF. This chain joins TRBV5-4 and TRBJ2-2; 9 nucleotides match TRBD1. The V segment lost 4 bases and the J segment 7 bases; nucleotides outside the gene matches: 8. Germline-derived CDR1 and CDR2 are SGHNT and YYREEE (reference sequence). This CDR3 comprises 15 residues.